This entry features one T cell receptor beta chain sequence. Its antigen is undetermined. This sample is part of a study of human T cells and chemical hapten exposure. Study context: Patch tests put 0.01% DPC on the upper back, read at 6 days. Among samples, TCR yields varied mainly because of small differences in pooled library volume. Overall study results and limits: Compared with pre-sensitization or healthy control sets, expanded TCRs clustered more.

Unique molecular identifiers were affixed to discrete cDNA molecules within the library. TCRdb re-called the RACE reads through MiXCR, storing one row per CDR3 protein. The sample has under 200,000 distinct CDR3 sequences, around 30% seen once. Time point given: pre-sensitization, week 0. Described treatment: therapeutic diphenylcyclopropenone sensitization with weekly scalp DPC. CDR3 length: 10 residues. The germline gives CDR1 MNHEY, CDR2 SVGEGT. The V end lost 6 bases, the J end lost 6 bases, and 6 bases lay between the germline ends. The TCR comes from a woman aged 25 to 39 with alopecia areata. Some clones in this sample may be carry-over from other donors' samples. This specimen was whole blood, taken in connection with sensitization to the hapten diphenylcyclopropenone (DPC). The chain employs TRBV6-2 or TRBV6-3 and TRBJ2-7, with D unresolved. CDR3 protein: CASSHGEQYF. The CDR3, as DNA: TGTGCCAGCAGCCACGGCGAGCAGTACTTC.